The TCR beta chain under discussion was sequenced for a study of blood T cell repertoires in COVID-19. In the study overall: Material from acute and convalescent COVID-19 was sourced from the United States, Italy and Spain.

V lost 4 bases to trimming and J lost 6 bases; unmatched junction nucleotides: 3. This CDR3 region has 13 residues. Germline V gene data show CDR1 as SGHRS and CDR2 as YFSETQ. The assay was immunoSEQ multiplex PCR, and TCRdb's table has in-frame clones only and misses some. The sample holds more than 250,000 clones, 70% to 90% seen once. The clonotype originates from a woman in her thirties or forties with acute COVID-19. V usage is TRBV5-1 and J usage is TRBJ1-4; 7 bases match TRBD1. Sequences were obtained from PBMCs or T cells enriched from blood (not recorded which). As DNA, the CDR3 is TGCGCCAGCAGCCCCGGGACAGATGAAAAACTGTTTTTT. It specifies CASSPGTDEKLFF.